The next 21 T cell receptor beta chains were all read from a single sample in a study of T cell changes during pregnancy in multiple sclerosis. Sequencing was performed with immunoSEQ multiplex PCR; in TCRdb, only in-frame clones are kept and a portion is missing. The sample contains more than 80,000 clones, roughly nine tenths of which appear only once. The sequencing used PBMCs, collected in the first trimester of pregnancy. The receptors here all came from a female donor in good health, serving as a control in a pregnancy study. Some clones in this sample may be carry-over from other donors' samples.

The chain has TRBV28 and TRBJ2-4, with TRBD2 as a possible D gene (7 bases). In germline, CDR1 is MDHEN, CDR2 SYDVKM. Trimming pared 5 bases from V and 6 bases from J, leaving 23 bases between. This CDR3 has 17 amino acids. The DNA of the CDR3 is TGTGCCAGCAGTGGGGGGGGAGTGAGCCCCAGGGGAAACATTCAGTACTTC. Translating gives CASSGGGVSPRGNIQYF.

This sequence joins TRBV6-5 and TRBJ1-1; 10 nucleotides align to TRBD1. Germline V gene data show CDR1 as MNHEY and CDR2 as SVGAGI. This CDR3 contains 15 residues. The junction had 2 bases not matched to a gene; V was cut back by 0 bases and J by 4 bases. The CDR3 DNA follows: TGTGCCAGCAGTTACTCGGGACAGGGGTTCACTGAAGCTTTCTTT. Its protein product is CASSYSGQGFTEAFF.

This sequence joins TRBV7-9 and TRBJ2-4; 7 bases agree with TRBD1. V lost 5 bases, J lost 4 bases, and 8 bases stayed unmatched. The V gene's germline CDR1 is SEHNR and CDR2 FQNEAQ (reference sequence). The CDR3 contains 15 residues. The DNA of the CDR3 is TGTGCCAGCAGCCCAACGACAGGGTTTAAAAACATTCAGTACTTC. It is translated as CASSPTTGFKNIQYF. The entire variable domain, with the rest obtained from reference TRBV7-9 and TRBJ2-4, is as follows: DTGVSQNPRHKITKRGQNVTFRCDPISEHNRLYWYRQTLGQGPEFLTYFQNEAQLEKSRLLSDRFSAERPKGSFSTLEIQRTEQGDSAMYLCASSPTTGFKNIQYFGAGTRLSVL.

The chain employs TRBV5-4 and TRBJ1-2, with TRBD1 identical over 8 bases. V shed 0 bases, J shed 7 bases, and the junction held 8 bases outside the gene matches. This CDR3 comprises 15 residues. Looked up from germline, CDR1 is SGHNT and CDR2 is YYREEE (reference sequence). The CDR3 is CASSLGGAGGGGYTF. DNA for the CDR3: TGTGCCAGCAGCTTGGGAGGGGCAGGGGGCGGTGGCTACACCTTC. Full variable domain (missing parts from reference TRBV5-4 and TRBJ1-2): ETGVTQSPTHLIKTRGQQVTLRCSSQSGHNTVSWYQQALGQGPQFIFQYYREEENGRGNFPPRFSGLQFPNYSSELNVNALELDDSALYLCASSLGGAGGGGYTFGSGTRLTVV.

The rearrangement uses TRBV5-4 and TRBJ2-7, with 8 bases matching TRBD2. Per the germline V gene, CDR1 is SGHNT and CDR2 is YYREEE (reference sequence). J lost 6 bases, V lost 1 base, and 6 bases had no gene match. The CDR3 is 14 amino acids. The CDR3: CASSLTGGPAEQYF. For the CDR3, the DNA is TGTGCCAGCAGCTTGACGGGGGGGCCCGCCGAGCAGTACTTC.

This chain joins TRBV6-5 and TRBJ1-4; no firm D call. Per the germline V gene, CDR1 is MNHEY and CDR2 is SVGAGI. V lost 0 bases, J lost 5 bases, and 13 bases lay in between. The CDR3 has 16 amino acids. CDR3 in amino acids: CASSYSAEGSNEKLFF. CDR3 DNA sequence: TGTGCCAGCAGTTACTCAGCTGAGGGATCCAATGAAAAACTGTTTTTT.

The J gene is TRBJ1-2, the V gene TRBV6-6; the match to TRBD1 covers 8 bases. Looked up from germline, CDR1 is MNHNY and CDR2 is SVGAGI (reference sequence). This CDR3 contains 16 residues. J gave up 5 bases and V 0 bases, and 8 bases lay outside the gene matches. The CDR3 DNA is TGTGCCAGCAGTTACTCCAAGCGACAGGGGACGTATGGCTACACCTTC. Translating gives CASSYSKRQGTYGYTF.

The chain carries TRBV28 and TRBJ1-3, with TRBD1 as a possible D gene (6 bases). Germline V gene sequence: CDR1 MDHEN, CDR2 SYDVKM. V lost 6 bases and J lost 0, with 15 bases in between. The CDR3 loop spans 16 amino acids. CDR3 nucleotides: TGTGCCAGCAGAGTGACAGGTCTTGGCTCTGGAAACACCATATATTTT. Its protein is CASRVTGLGSGNTIYF.

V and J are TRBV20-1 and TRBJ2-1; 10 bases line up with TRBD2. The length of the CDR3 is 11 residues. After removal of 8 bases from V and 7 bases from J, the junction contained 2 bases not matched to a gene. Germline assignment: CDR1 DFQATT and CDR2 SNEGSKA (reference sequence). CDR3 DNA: TGCAGTAAACTAGCGGGAAATGAGCAGTTCTTC. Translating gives CSKLAGNEQFF.

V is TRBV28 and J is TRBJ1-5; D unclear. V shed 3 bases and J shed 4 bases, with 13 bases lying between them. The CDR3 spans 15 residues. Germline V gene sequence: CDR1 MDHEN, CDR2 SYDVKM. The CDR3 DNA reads TGTGCCAGCAGTTTTGCCAGGAGGTTGAATCAGCCCCAGCATTTT. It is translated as CASSFARRLNQPQHF.

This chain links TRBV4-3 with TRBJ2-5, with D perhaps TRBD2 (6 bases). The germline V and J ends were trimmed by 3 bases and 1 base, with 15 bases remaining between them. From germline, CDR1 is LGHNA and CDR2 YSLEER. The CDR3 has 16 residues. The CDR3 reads CASSHHLRDSQETQYF. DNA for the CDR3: TGCGCCAGCAGCCATCATCTACGGGACTCCCAAGAGACCCAGTACTTC.

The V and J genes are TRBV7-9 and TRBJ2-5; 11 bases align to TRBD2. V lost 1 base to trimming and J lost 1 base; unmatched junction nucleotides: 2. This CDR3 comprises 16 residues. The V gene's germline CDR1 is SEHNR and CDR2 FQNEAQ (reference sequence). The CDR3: CASSLGLAGPQETQYF. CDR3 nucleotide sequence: TGTGCCAGCAGCTTAGGACTAGCGGGGCCCCAAGAGACCCAGTACTTC.

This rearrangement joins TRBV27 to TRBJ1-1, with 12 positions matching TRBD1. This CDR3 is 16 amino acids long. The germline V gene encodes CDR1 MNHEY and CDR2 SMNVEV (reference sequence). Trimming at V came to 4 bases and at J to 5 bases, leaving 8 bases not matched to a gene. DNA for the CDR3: TGTGCCAGCAGTTCCCGGGACAGGGGGCGCGAAACTGAAGCTTTCTTT. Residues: CASSSRDRGRETEAFF.

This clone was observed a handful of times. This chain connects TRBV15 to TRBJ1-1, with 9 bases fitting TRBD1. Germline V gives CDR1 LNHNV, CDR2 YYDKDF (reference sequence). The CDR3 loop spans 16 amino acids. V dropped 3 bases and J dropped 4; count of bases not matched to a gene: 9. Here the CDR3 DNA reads TGTGCCACCAGCAGCCTACCGGGACAGGGATCCACTGAAGCTTTCTTT. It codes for CATSSLPGQGSTEAFF.

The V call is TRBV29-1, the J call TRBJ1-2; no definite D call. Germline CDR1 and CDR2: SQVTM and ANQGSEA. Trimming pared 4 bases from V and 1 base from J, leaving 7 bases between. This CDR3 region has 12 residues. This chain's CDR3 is CSVASLNYGYTF. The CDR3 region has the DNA TGCAGCGTTGCCTCCCTTAACTATGGCTACACCTTC.

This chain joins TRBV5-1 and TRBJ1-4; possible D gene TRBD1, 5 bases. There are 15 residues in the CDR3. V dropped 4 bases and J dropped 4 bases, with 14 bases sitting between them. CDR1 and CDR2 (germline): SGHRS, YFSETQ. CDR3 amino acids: CASSGSGPLNEKLFF. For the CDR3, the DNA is TGCGCCAGCAGCGGGTCAGGGCCCCTTAATGAAAAACTGTTTTTT.

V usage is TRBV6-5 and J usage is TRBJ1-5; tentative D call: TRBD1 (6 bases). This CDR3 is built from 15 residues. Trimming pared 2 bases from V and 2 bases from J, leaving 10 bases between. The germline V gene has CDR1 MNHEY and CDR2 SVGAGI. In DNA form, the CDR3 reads TGTGCCAGCAGTTACAGGGGACAAGGCAATCAGCCCCAGCATTTT. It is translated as CASSYRGQGNQPQHF.

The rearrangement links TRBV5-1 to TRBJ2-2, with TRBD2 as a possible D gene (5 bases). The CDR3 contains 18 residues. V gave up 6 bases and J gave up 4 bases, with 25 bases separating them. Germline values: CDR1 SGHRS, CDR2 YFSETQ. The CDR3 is CASKSPRLQFSATGELFF. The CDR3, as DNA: TGCGCCAGCAAGAGTCCCCGACTTCAATTTAGCGCCACCGGGGAGCTGTTTTTT.

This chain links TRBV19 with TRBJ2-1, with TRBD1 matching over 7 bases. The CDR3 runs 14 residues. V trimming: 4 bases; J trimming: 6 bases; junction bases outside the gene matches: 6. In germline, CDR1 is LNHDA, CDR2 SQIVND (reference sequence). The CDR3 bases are TGTGCCAGTAGTACCGTGTACAGGGGCAATGAGCAGTTCTTC. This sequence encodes CASSTVYRGNEQFF.

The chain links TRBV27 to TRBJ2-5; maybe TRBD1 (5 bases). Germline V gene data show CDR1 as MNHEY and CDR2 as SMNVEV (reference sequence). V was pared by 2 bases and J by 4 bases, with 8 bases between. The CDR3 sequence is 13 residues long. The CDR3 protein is CASSLNRRETQYF. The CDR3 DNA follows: TGTGCCAGCAGTTTAAACAGGAGAGAGACCCAGTACTTC.

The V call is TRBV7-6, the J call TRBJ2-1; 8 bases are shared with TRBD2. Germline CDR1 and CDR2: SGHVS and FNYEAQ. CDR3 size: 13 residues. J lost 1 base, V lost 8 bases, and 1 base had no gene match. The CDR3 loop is CASAGGSYNEQFF. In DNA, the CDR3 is TGTGCCAGCGCGGGAGGTTCCTACAATGAGCAGTTCTTC.